A single sample gave rise to the 23 T cell receptor beta chains below, sequenced in a study of blood T cell repertoires in COVID-19. Data came from immunoSEQ multiplex PCR; TCRdb stores just in-frame clones and leaves some out. The sample yields 100,000 to 150,000 clones, 80% to 85% seen once. The sequenced sample consisted of peripheral blood. These receptors came from a man in his 60s with acute or convalescent COVID-19.

The CDR3 DNA follows: TGTGCCAGCAGCTCCATAAGCGGGGGGTCGCGTTACGAGCAGTACTTC. As protein: CASSSISGGSRYEQYF. The chain links TRBV11-2 to TRBJ2-7; TRBD2 matches at 9 bases. J was trimmed by 4 bases and V by 4 bases; bases with no gene match: 11. CDR1 is SGHAT, CDR2 FQNNGV, per germline. CDR3 size: 16 residues.

V gene TRBV27 combines with J gene TRBJ2-7, with 7 bases lining up with TRBD2. CDR1 is MNHEY, CDR2 SMNVEV, per germline (reference sequence). With V trimmed by 1 base and J by 2 bases, 5 bases remained unmatched. The CDR3 spans 15 residues. The CDR3 is CASSLLGGVTYEQYF. CDR3 in DNA: TGTGCCAGCAGTTTATTGGGGGGGGTGACCTACGAGCAGTACTTC.

V usage is TRBV9 and J usage is TRBJ2-3; D perhaps matches TRBD1 (6 bases). This CDR3 is built from 15 residues. V lost 0 bases and J 5 bases, leaving 13 bases between the germline ends. Germline V lookup: CDR1 SGDLS, CDR2 YYNGEE. CDR3 amino acids: CASSVDSGGLDTQYF. CDR3 coding DNA: TGTGCCAGCAGCGTAGACTCTGGGGGCCTAGATACGCAGTATTTT.

The chain recombines TRBV6-5 with TRBJ2-3; the D gene is possibly TRBD2 (7 bases). Deletions cut 9 bases from V and 2 bases from J, with 12 bases between. From germline, CDR1 is MNHEY and CDR2 SVGAGI. The CDR3 length is 13 residues. The CDR3 DNA sequence: TGTGCCAGTAGGGGGGGGACCACAGATACGCAGTATTTT. This sequence encodes CASRGGTTDTQYF.

V is TRBV21-1 and J is TRBJ2-7; the table's D gene call, TRBD2, was not cross checked with the DNA. TRBV21-1 has pseudogene status. The CDR3 extends over 15 amino acids. CDR3 residues: CASPIILAGTYEQYF. Here the CDR3 DNA reads TGTGCCAGCCCTATCATTCTAGCGGGAACCTACGAGCAGTACTTC.

This rearrangement joins TRBV29-1 to TRBJ1-1, with D perhaps matching TRBD1 (6 bases). The germline CDR1 and CDR2 sequences are SQVTM and ANQGSEA. Trimming left V 7 bases short and J 1 base short, with 10 bases between. The CDR3 is 12 residues long. In DNA form, the CDR3 reads TGCAGCGGAAAACAGGGGAACACTGAAGCTTTCTTT. Translating gives CSGKQGNTEAFF.

The V and J genes are TRBV5-1 and TRBJ1-2; no clear D gene. The V gene lost 4 bases and the J gene lost 4 bases, with 14 bases spanning the gap. Germline lookup yields CDR1 SGHRS and CDR2 YFSETQ. CDR3 length: 14 residues. CDR3 DNA sequence: TGCGCCAGCAGCCCTAGCGGAGGCTCCTATGGCTACACCTTC. Translation gives CASSPSGGSYGYTF.

The J gene is TRBJ1-2, the V gene TRBV5-6; 8 nucleotides agree with TRBD1. V shed 6 bases and J 4 bases; nucleotides not matched to a gene: 14. CDR1 and CDR2 from the germline V gene are SGHDT and YYEEEE. The CDR3 extends over 16 amino acids. The CDR3, as DNA: TGTGCCAGCATCCATACCGGGACAGGAAACGTCTATGGCTACACCTTC. Translated: CASIHTGTGNVYGYTF.

This chain connects TRBV23-1 to TRBJ1-1; 7 nucleotides agree with TRBD1. TRBV23-1 is an open reading frame, and its role is uncertain. CDR3 length: 17 amino acids. Trimming removed 4 bases from V and 0 bases from J; junction bases left unmatched: 11. The DNA of the CDR3 is TGCGCCAGCAGTCCCCAGACAGGGCTCTTGATGAACACTGAAGCTTTCTTT. Encoded protein: CASSPQTGLLMNTEAFF.

Here the CDR3 DNA reads TGTGCCACCAGTGACACAGGGTTTCCACAAGAGACCCAGTACTTC. Its translation: CATSDTGFPQETQYF. The rearrangement links TRBV24-1 to TRBJ2-5; a weak D match, TRBD1 (6 bases). Germline loops: CDR1 KGHDR, CDR2 SFDVKD. Deletions cut 4 bases from V and 2 bases from J, with 13 bases between. CDR3 size: 15 residues.

The chain employs TRBV6-5 and TRBJ2-1, with TRBD2 matching over 9 bases. This CDR3 is built from 14 residues. The J segment lost 3 bases and the V segment lost 7 bases, leaving 4 bases of the junction unmatched. CDR1 is MNHEY, CDR2 SVGAGI, per germline. CDR3 protein: CASIYSGSYNEQFF. CDR3 nucleotide sequence: TGTGCCAGCATTTATAGCGGGAGCTACAATGAGCAGTTCTTC.

The chain employs TRBV24-1 and TRBJ1-1, with a weak D call TRBD1 (5 bases). The CDR3 covers 14 residues. Germline V gives CDR1 KGHDR, CDR2 SFDVKD. V lost 6 bases to trimming and J lost 0 bases, with 10 bases between them. The CDR3: CATSQGGMNTEAFF. CDR3 DNA: TGTGCCACCAGTCAGGGTGGGATGAACACTGAAGCTTTCTTT.

This chain links TRBV4-1 with TRBJ2-1; D might be TRBD2 (7 bases). Germline CDR1 MGHRA, CDR2 YSYEKL. The V end lost 1 base, the J end lost 3 bases, and 13 bases lay between the germline ends. This CDR3 is 16 amino acids long. DNA of the CDR3: TGCGCCAGCAGCCAAGTCGGCGGGGGCGTCTACAATGAGCAGTTCTTC. It is translated as CASSQVGGGVYNEQFF.

The rearrangement links TRBV18 to TRBJ1-5, with 8 bases aligning to TRBD1. There are 14 residues in the CDR3. V lost 3 bases to trimming and J lost 7 bases; unmatched junction nucleotides: 5. CDR1 KGHSH and CDR2 LQKENI come from the germline V gene. CDR3 amino acids: CASSPRTGQQPQHF. The CDR3 coding sequence is TGTGCCAGCTCACCCCGGACAGGGCAACAGCCCCAGCATTTT.

This chain uses TRBV6-2 or TRBV6-3 with TRBJ2-6, with 11 nucleotides matching TRBD1. This CDR3 spans 15 amino acids. Germline CDR1 reads MNHEY; CDR2 reads SVGEGT. With V trimmed by 6 bases and J by 16 bases, 14 bases remained unmatched. The CDR3 coding sequence is TGTGCCAGCAGCACTAACCGGGACAGGGGGACGAGGCTGACTTTC. It encodes CASSTNRDRGTRLTF.

This clone was detected once. The rearrangement joins TRBV9 to TRBJ2-3, with TRBD2 identical over 14 bases. Losses at the gene ends were 0 bases for V and 3 bases for J; bases not matched to a gene: 0. Per the germline V gene, CDR1 is SGDLS and CDR2 is YYNGEE. The CDR3 is made up of 16 amino acids. The CDR3, as DNA: TGTGCCAGCAGCGTAGGGACTAGCGGGGGGACAGATACGCAGTATTTT. It is translated as CASSVGTSGGTDTQYF.

This clone was detected only a few times. J is TRBJ2-7 and V is TRBV19, with TRBD2 identical over 9 bases. The CDR3 has 16 amino acids. Germline V gene data show CDR1 as LNHDA and CDR2 as SQIVND (reference sequence). After removal of 5 bases from V and 3 bases from J, the junction contained 11 bases not matched to a gene. The CDR3 sequence: CASSAGTLAGNYEQYF. DNA for the CDR3: TGTGCCAGTAGTGCCGGGACTCTAGCGGGGAACTACGAGCAGTACTTC.

This clone appeared a few times. The sample contains more than one DNA sequence encoding this CDR3. The V and J genes are TRBV14 and TRBJ2-7; TRBD2 might be the D (5 bases). The CDR3 runs to 12 residues. V was cut by 2 bases and J by 3 bases, with 5 bases left in between. Per germline, CDR1 SGHDN and CDR2 FVKESK. The CDR3 DNA reads TGTGCCAGCAGCCAAAGCGGCTACGAGCAGTACTTC. Its protein product is CASSQSGYEQYF.

With respect to this clone: No conserved phenylalanine or tryptophan is present at the end of the CDR3, so a read error is the likely explanation. Because the CDR3's place on the DNA is in doubt, the DNA is left out and the CDR3 is given as listed by TCRdb. V is TRBV11-2 and J is TRBJ2-7; the table assigns TRBD1, which was not confirmed against the DNA. Germline lookup yields CDR1 SGHAT and CDR2 FQNNGV. The CDR3 is 12 amino acids in total, end residues counted. The CDR3: CASSLFGGTGDL.

This chain uses TRBV19 with TRBJ1-5, with 8 bases aligning to TRBD1. Germline assignment: CDR1 LNHDA and CDR2 SQIVND (reference sequence). V dropped 6 bases and J dropped 6; count of bases not matched to a gene: 4. This CDR3 has 13 residues. The CDR3: CASRGTGFQPQHF. CDR3 sequence (DNA): TGTGCCAGTAGGGGGACAGGATTTCAGCCCCAGCATTTT.

The chain recombines TRBV13 with TRBJ1-3; D is unresolved. The germline V gene encodes CDR1 PRHDT and CDR2 FYEKMQ (reference sequence). Trimming took off 6 bases at V and 2 bases at J, with 11 bases between the two ends. The CDR3 is 14 amino acids. The CDR3 protein is CASSPPGTGNTIYF. For the CDR3, the DNA is TGTGCCAGCAGTCCGCCGGGGACTGGAAACACCATATATTTT.

DNA of the CDR3: TGTGCCAGTAGACGTTCGAGGGCCAGTCAAGAAAAACTGTTTTTT. It specifies CASRRSRASQEKLFF. The chain links TRBV19 to TRBJ1-4; no clear D gene. Trimming cost V 6 bases and J 8 bases, with 19 bases left between them. The CDR3 totals 15 residues. Germline CDR1 reads LNHDA; CDR2 reads SQIVND (reference sequence). Variable domain in full (rest from reference TRBV19 and TRBJ1-4): DGGITQSPKYLFRKEGQNVTLSCEQNLNHDAMYWYRQDPGQGLRLIYYSQIVNDFQKGDIAEGYSVSREKKESFPLTVTSAQKNPTAFYLCASRRSRASQEKLFFGSGTQLSVL.

CDR3 loop: CASSLSRTGQGQPQHF. The DNA for the CDR3 is TGTGCCAGCAGCTTATCCCGGACAGGGCAAGGGCAGCCCCAGCATTTT. The chain combines TRBV7-8 with TRBJ1-5; 8 bases are a match to TRBD1. The CDR3 spans 16 residues. CDR1 SGHVS and CDR2 FQNEAQ come from the germline V gene. V gave up 2 bases and J gave up 7 bases; unmatched junction bases: 10. Based on the CDR3 plus reference TRBV7-8 and TRBJ1-5, the full variable domain is GAGVSQSPRYKVAKRGQDVALRCDPISGHVSLFWYQQALGQGPEFLTYFQNEAQLDKSGLPSDRFFAERPEGSVSTLKIQRTQQEDSAVYLCASSLSRTGQGQPQHFGDGTRLSIL.